The 5 T cell receptor beta chains below all came from one sample that was sequenced in a study of cytomegalovirus exposure and HLA in healthy donors. The PCR used 60 Vbeta and 13 Jbeta primers. Repertoires were generated with immunoSEQ multiplex PCR, while TCRdb's copy carries only in-frame clones and drops some. This table has about 110,000 clones, 82% appearing once. The source material was PBMCs. The source is a man between 45 and 60 years old in good health and CMV-seronegative.

In this sample, this clone turned up once. The chain employs TRBV5-1 and TRBJ1-2, with 9 bases fitting TRBD1. V lost 1 base, J lost 6 bases, and 10 bases stayed unmatched. CDR1 and CDR2 (germline): SGHRS, YFSETQ. There are 16 residues in the CDR3. The CDR3 DNA follows: TGCGCCAGCAGCTTGATGCGCGAGACAGGGGGAGATGGCTACACCTTC. It specifies CASSLMRETGGDGYTF. The whole variable domain, filled in from reference TRBV5-1 and TRBJ1-2, reads KAGVTQTPRYLIKTRGQQVTLSCSPISGHRSVSWYQQTPGQGLQFLFEYFSETQRNKGNFPGRFSGRQFSNSRSEMNVSTLELGDSALYLCASSLMRETGGDGYTFGSGTRLTVV.

V usage is TRBV9 and J usage is TRBJ1-5; D is perhaps TRBD1 (6 bases). The germline V gene has CDR1 SGDLS and CDR2 YYNGEE. The CDR3 has 17 residues. The ends were cut back, 0 bases at V and 9 bases at J, with 22 bases in the middle. In DNA, the CDR3 is TGTGCCAGCAGCGTAGGGGATTCAGGGGACGGGACGTGGCCCCAGCATTTT. This sequence encodes CASSVGDSGDGTWPQHF.

This clone was seen only a few times. The chain recombines TRBV19 with TRBJ2-5; 10 bases line up with TRBD1. J was trimmed by 6 bases and V by 7 bases; bases with no gene match: 8. This CDR3 has 14 amino acids. CDR1 is LNHDA, CDR2 SQIVND, per germline (reference sequence). CDR3 region: CASTQTGGAKTQYF. CDR3 in DNA: TGTGCCAGTACCCAGACAGGGGGCGCAAAGACCCAGTACTTC.

DNA of the CDR3: TGTGCCAGTAGTCGGGACAGGGAAGATACGCAGTATTTT. Its translation is CASSRDREDTQYF. The chain couples TRBV19 to TRBJ2-3; the match to TRBD1 covers 9 bases. V shed 5 bases and J 5 bases; nucleotides not matched to a gene: 2. The germline gives CDR1 LNHDA, CDR2 SQIVND (reference sequence). The CDR3 is made up of 13 amino acids.

CDR3: CASSPVEETQYF. CDR3 nucleotide sequence: TGTGCCAGCTCACCGGTAGAAGAGACCCAGTACTTC. V and J are TRBV18 and TRBJ2-5; D is ambiguous. V shed 3 bases and J shed 3 bases, with 5 bases lying between them. The CDR3 loop spans 12 amino acids. Germline loops: CDR1 KGHSH, CDR2 LQKENI.